The rows below give T cell receptor beta chains drawn from one sample of a study. MiXCR, run by TCRdb on the RT-PCR reads, gives a single entry per CDR3 protein. The sample consists of 550,000 to 750,000 distinct CDR3 sequences, approximately 15% of them appearing once. Sequencing was performed on memory CD4+ T cells from blood. Receptors were obtained from a female donor in good health, serving as a healthy control. Each CDR3 is given with its conserved first and last residue. The D gene is left open where the match is weak. A clone size is listed for some rows: how often the clone was seen (once, few, many), or a class if it is expanded.

v_gene	abundance	j_gene	d_gene	CDR3nt	CDR3aa
TRBV14	few	TRBJ2-3	TRBD2	TGTGCCAGCAGCCAGGGAATAGCGGGAGTCGATACGCAGTATTTT	CASSQGIAGVDTQYF
TRBV12-5	-	TRBJ2-1	-	TGTGCTAGTGGTTTGCAAGAGGGAAGAGAGCAGTTCTTC	CASGLQEGREQFF
TRBV10-3	-	TRBJ1-2	TRBD1	TGTGCCATCACCCCGGGGCAGGGGGCTGAAGGCTACTCCTTC	CAITPGQGAEGYSF
TRBV20-1	few	TRBJ2-1	TRBD2	TGCAGTGCCCTCAGACTAGCGGGACGTCAGGACAATGAGCAGTTCTTC	CSALRLAGRQDNEQFF
TRBV6-5	many	TRBJ1-1	-	TGTGCCAGCAGTTACTCGATAAACCCACCCAACACTGAAGCTTTCTTT	CASSYSINPPNTEAFF
TRBV24-1	many	TRBJ2-3	TRBD1	TGTGCCACTAGATCGACAGGGGCAGATACGCAGTATTTT	CATRSTGADTQYF
TRBV7-2	-	TRBJ1-6	-	TGTGCCAGCAGCTTAGAGAAGGGCCTAACACCCCTCCACTTT	CASSLEKGLTPLHF
TRBV7-9	-	TRBJ1-2	-	TGTGCCAGCAGCCCCTCACGAAACTATGGCTACACCTTC	CASSPSRNYGYTF
TRBV27	few	TRBJ1-2	-	TGTGCCAGCAGTTTAGTAGGGACATCGTACTATGGCTACACCTTC	CASSLVGTSYYGYTF
TRBV6-6	-	TRBJ2-3	-	TGTGCCAGCAGTAACCCCGGAAAGAGCACAGATACGCAGTATTTT	CASSNPGKSTDTQYF
TRBV20-1	-	TRBJ1-5	TRBD1	TGCAGTGCTAGACGAGGGGGGACAGGGAACAATCAGCCCCAGCATTTT	CSARRGGTGNNQPQHF
TRBV7-9	few	TRBJ1-2	TRBD1	TGTGCCAGCAGCTTAGAGACGGGACAGGGCGATGGCTACACCTTC	CASSLETGQGDGYTF
TRBV20-1	-	TRBJ2-1	-	TGCAGTGCTAGAGATTGGCGGGGAATAACTAATGAGCAGTTCTTC	CSARDWRGITNEQFF
TRBV7-9	-	TRBJ2-7	TRBD1	TGTGCCAGCAGCTTACGCCCGGACAGGGGGAGAAACCCTACGAGCAGTACCACACCCTACGAGCAGTACTTC	CASSLRPDRGRNPTSSTTPYEQYF
TRBV5-1	-	TRBJ2-5	-	TGCGCCAGCAGCGCGGACAGCGGGGCAGAAACCCAGTACTTC	CASSADSGAETQYF
TRBV20-1	-	TRBJ1-2	TRBD1	TGCAGTGCTAGAATACAGGGGACAGGCGGCTACACCTTC	CSARIQGTGGYTF
TRBV3-1	many	TRBJ2-5	-	TGTGCCAGCAGCCAAGGGGCCAACCAAGAGACCCAGTACTTC	CASSQGANQETQYF
TRBV4-1	many	TRBJ2-5	TRBD2	TGCGCCAGCAGCCCCTACTCAGCGGGAAACCAAGAGACCCAGTACTTC	CASSPYSAGNQETQYF
TRBV5-1	-	TRBJ2-3	-	TGCGCCAGCAGCTTGGCGTTGGTAGGGGGAAACACAGATACGCAGTATTTT	CASSLALVGGNTDTQYF
TRBV29-1	many	TRBJ2-3	-	TGCAGCGTTGAAGATCGTCTCACAGATACGCAGTATTTT	CSVEDRLTDTQYF
TRBV9	-	TRBJ2-1	TRBD2	TGTGCCAGCAGCGTAGAGGGGACTAGCGGGAGAAATGAGCAGTTCTTC	CASSVEGTSGRNEQFF
TRBV18	-	TRBJ2-5	TRBD2	TGTGCCAGCTCACCTCAACTGGGACTAGCGGGAGTACGATTGGGGGAGACCCAGTACTTC	CASSPQLGLAGVRLGETQYF
TRBV5-1	few	TRBJ2-5	TRBD2	TGCGCCAGCAGCTTGGACGGGGGGGCCTGGAAGACCCAGTACTTC	CASSLDGGAWKTQYF
TRBV6-6	many	TRBJ1-3	TRBD1	TGTGCCAGCACCTGGGGGTCCGACAGGGGAGACACCATATATTTT	CASTWGSDRGDTIYF
TRBV11-2	many	TRBJ2-5	TRBD2	TGTGCCAGCAGCCCAGCTAGCGGGTTGTCGTGGGAGACCCAGTACTTC	CASSPASGLSWETQYF
TRBV7-8	few	TRBJ1-4	-	TGTGCCAGCAGCTTACGGGGGCCCGATGAAAAACTGTTTTTT	CASSLRGPDEKLFF
TRBV5-1	many	TRBJ2-1	TRBD2	TGCGCCAGCAGCTTGATCTCTCCTAGCGGCCATTCGGGGAGCTCCTACAATGAGCAGTTCTTC	CASSLISPSGHSGSSYNEQFF